The T cell receptor (beta chain) described here comes from a study of cytomegalovirus exposure and HLA in healthy donors. PCR used 60 Vbeta primers and 13 Jbeta primers. Sequencing used immunoSEQ multiplex PCR; TCRdb keeps in-frame clones, though not all of them. Among 150,000 to 160,000 clones, around 68% were seen once, and the ten largest hold 2% to 2.5%. As regards this clone: As yet, its antigen is unknown.

Findings of the study overall: According to the study, 150 to 200 TCR beta chains were cytomegalovirus-associated.

This CDR3 contains 17 residues. V gave up 4 bases and J gave up 7 bases; unmatched junction bases: 13. The V gene's germline CDR1 is MNHNS and CDR2 SASEGT. Sequenced: PBMCs. The TCR was taken from a man under 40 in good health and CMV-seronegative. The chain couples TRBV6-1 to TRBJ2-1, with 10 bases identical to TRBD1. The DNA of the CDR3 is TGTGCCAGCAGTGGGGCCTCCGGGACAGGGGTCTGGAATGAGCAGTTCTTC. Its translation: CASSGASGTGVWNEQFF.